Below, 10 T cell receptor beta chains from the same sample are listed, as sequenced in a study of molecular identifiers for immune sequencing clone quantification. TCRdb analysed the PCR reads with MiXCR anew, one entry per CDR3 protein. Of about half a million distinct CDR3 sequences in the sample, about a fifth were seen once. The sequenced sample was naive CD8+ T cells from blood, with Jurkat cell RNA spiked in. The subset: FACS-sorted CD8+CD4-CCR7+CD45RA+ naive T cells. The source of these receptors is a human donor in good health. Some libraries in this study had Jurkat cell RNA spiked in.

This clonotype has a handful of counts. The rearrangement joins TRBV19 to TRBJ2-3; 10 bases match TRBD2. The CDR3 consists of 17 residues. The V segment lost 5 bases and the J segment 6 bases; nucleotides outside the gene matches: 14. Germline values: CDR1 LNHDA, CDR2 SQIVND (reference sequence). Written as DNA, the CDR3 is TGTGCCAGTAGTCTGTTGGCTAGCGGGAGCCGGGGGGATACGCAGTATTTT. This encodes CASSLLASGSRGDTQYF.

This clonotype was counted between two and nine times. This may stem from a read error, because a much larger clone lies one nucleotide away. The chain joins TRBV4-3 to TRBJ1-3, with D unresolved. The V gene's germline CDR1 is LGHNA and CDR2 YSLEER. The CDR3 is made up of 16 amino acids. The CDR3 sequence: CASSQGPAVSGNAIYF. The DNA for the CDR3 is TGCGCCAGCAGCCAAGGCCCGGCCGTCTCTGGAAACGCCATATATTTT.

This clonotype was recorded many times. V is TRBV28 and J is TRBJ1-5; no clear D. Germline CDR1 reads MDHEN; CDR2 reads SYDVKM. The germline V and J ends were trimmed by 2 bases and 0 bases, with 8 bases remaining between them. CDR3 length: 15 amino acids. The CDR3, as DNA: TGTGCCAGCAGTTTAGTGACTTATAGCAATCAGCCCCAGCATTTT. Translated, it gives CASSLVTYSNQPQHF.

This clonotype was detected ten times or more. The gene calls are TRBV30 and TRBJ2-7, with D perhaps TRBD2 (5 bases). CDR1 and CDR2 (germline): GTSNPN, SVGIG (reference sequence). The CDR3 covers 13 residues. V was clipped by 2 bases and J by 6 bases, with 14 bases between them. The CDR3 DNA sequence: TGTGCCTGGAGTTCCGTTTCTGGGAGCGAGCAGTACTTC. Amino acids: CAWSSVSGSEQYF.

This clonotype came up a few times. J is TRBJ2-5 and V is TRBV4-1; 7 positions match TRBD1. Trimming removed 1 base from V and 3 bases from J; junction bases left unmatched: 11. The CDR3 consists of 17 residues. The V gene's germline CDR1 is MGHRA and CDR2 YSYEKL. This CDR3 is CASSQGRSGTEEETQYF. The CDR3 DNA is TGCGCCAGCAGCCAAGGCAGGTCCGGGACAGAAGAAGAGACCCAGTACTTC.

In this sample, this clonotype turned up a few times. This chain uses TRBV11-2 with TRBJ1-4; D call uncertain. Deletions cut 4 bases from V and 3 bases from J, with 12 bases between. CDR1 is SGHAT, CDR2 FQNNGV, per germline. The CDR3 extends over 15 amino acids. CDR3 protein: CASSSPFFPNEKLFF. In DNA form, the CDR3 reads TGTGCCAGCAGCTCCCCATTCTTCCCTAATGAAAAACTGTTTTTT.

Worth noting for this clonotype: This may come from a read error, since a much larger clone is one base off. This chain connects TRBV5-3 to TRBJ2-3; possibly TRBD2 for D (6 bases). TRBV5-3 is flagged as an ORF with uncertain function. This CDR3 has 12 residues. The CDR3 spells CSSREGTDTQYF. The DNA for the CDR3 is TGTTCCAGCAGGGAGGGCACAGATACGCAGTATTTT.

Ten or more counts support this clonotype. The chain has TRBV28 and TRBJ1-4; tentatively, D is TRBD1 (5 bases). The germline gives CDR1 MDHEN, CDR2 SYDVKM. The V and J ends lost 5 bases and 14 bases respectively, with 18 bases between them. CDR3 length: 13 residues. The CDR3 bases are TGTGCCAGCAGTATCTCTGGGGACCGGGGGCTGTTTTTT. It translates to CASSISGDRGLFF.

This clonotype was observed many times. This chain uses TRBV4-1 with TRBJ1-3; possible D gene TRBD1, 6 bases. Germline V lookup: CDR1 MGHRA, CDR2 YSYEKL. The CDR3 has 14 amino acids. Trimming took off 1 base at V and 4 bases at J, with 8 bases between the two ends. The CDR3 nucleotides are TGCGCCAGCAGCCAAGTAGACAGGGGAAACACCATATATTTT. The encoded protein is CASSQVDRGNTIYF.

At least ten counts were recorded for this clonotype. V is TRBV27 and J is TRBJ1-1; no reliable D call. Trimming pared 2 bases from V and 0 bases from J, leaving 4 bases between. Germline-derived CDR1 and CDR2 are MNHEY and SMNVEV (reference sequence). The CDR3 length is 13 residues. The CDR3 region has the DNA TGTGCCAGCAGTTTAGGGATGAACACTGAAGCTTTCTTT. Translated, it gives CASSLGMNTEAFF.